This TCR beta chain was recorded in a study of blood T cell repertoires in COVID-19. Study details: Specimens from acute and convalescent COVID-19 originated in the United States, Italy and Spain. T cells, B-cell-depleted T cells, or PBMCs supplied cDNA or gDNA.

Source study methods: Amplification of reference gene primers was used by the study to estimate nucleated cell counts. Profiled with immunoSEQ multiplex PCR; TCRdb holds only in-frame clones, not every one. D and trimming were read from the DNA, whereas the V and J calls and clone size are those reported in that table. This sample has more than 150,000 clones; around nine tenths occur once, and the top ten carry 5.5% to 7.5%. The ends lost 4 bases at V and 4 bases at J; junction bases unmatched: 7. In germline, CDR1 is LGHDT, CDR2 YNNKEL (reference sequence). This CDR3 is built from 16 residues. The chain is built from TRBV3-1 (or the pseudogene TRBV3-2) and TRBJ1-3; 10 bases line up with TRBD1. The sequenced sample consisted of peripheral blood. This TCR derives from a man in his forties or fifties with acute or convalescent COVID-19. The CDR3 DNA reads TGTGCCAGCAGCCCCCCGACAGGGGGCTGGGGAAACACCATATATTTT. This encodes CASSPPTGGWGNTIYF.